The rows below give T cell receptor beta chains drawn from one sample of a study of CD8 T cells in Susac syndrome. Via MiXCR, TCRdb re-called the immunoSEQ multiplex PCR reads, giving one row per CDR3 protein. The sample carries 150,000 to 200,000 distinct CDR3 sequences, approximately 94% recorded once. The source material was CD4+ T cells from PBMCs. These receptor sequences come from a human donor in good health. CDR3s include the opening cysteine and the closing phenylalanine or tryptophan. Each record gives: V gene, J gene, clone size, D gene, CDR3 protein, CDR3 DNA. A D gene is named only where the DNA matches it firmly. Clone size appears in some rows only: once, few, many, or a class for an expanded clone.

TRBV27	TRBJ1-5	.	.	CAVHSTGSNQPQHF	TGTGCCGTCCATTCGACAGGTAGCAATCAGCCCCAGCATTTT
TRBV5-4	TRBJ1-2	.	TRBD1	CASSPSTGGHGYTF	TGTGCCAGCAGCCCCTCGACAGGGGGCCATGGCTACACCTTC
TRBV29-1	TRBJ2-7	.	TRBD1	CSAAGQGAYEQYF	TGCAGCGCGGCGGGACAGGGGGCCTACGAGCAGTACTTC
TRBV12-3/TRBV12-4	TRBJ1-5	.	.	CASSLTVDSNQPQHF	TGTGCCAGCAGTTTGACAGTGGATAGCAATCAGCCCCAGCATTTT
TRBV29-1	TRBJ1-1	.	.	CSVDFQGLGTEAFF	TGCAGCGTTGACTTCCAGGGGCTGGGAACTGAAGCTTTCTTT
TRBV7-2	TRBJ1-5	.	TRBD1	CASSFSGQGGGQPQHF	TGTGCCAGCAGCTTCTCCGGACAGGGTGGTGGTCAGCCCCAGCATTTT
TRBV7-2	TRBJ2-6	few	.	CASTRGASGANVLTF	TGTGCCAGCACCAGAGGGGCCTCTGGGGCCAACGTCCTGACTTTC
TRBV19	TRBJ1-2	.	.	CASSIGSGYTF	TGTGCCAGTAGTATTGGGAGTGGCTACACCTTC
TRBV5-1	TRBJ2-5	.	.	CASRPGTPQETQYF	TGCGCCAGCAGGCCCGGGACTCCCCAAGAGACCCAGTACTTC
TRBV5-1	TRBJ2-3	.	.	CASSLGYRVGTDTQYF	TGCGCCAGCAGCTTGGGTTACAGGGTGGGCACAGATACGCAGTATTTT
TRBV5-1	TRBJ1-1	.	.	CASRHPGFAEAFF	TGCGCCAGCAGGCACCCGGGGTTCGCTGAAGCTTTCTTT
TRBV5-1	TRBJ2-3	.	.	CASSSQQGTDTQYF	TGCGCCAGCAGCTCACAACAGGGCACAGATACGCAGTATTTT
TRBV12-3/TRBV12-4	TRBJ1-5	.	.	CASSRGNQPQHF	TGTGCCAGCAGCCGGGGAAATCAGCCCCAGCATTTT
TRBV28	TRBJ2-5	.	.	CASTRGPFRPQETQYF	TGTGCCAGCACCCGAGGGCCGTTCAGACCCCAAGAGACCCAGTACTTC
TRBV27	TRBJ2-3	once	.	CASSFGRVSTDTQYF	TGTGCCAGCAGTTTCGGGCGGGTTAGCACAGATACGCAGTATTTT
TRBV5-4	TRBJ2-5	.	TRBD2	CASSKSGGVYKETQYF	TGTGCCAGCAGCAAAAGCGGGGGGGTATATAAAGAGACCCAGTACTTC
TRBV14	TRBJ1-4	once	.	CASSQVGTGPEKLFF	TGTGCCAGCAGCCAAGTCGGCACAGGGCCCGAAAAACTGTTTTTT
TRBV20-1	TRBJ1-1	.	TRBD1	CSAPFAGGFSTEAFF	TGCAGTGCTCCCTTTGCAGGGGGCTTCAGCACTGAAGCTTTCTTT
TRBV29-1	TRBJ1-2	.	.	CSAGQPNNYGYTF	TGCAGCGCAGGACAGCCCAACAACTATGGCTACACCTTC